These 22 T cell receptor beta chains were all obtained from the same sample, sequenced in a study of blood T cells in healthy people across ages. With a J-beta primer mix and a sample-barcoded 5' primer, a second PCR ran about 7 to 12 cycles. TCRdb fed the 5' RACE reads into MiXCR, producing one record per CDR3 protein. The sample includes roughly 680,000 distinct CDR3 sequences, around 50% of them seen just once. The sequencing input was blood. These receptors were collected from a woman at least 80 years old in good health.

Comment on this clonotype: The junction departs from germline at one end; a sequencing error may be responsible. The chain's CDR3 is CASSMDRPNTGAFF. DNA for the CDR3: TGCGCCAGCAGCATGGACAGGCCGAACACTGGAGCTTTCTTT. V usage is TRBV5-1 and J usage is TRBJ1-1, with 7 bases aligning to TRBD1. The CDR3 is 14 residues long. CDR1 is SGHRS, CDR2 YFSETQ, per germline.

The chain combines TRBV5-1 with TRBJ2-3; D is ambiguous. This CDR3 contains 10 residues. CDR1 and CDR2 from the germline V gene are SGHRS and YFSETQ. V was pared by 8 bases and J by 6 bases, with 7 bases between. CDR3 loop: CARTYDTQYF. CDR3 DNA: TGCGCCAGGACCTATGATACGCAGTATTTT.

V gene TRBV6-5 combines with J gene TRBJ2-4; D is uncertain. The V and J ends lost 1 base and 0 bases respectively, with 19 bases between them. This CDR3 comprises 19 residues. The germline CDR1 and CDR2 sequences are MNHEY and SVGAGI. For the CDR3, the DNA is TGTGCCAGCAGTTACTTGACGGCAGACGACCTTCTAGCCAAAAACATTCAGTACTTC. It encodes CASSYLTADDLLAKNIQYF.

The table lists this clonotype with a few counts. V gene TRBV20-1 combines with J gene TRBJ2-1, with 7 bases fitting TRBD2. The germline gives CDR1 DFQATT, CDR2 SNEGSKA (reference sequence). The junction had 7 bases not matched to a gene; V was cut back by 5 bases and J by 0 bases. CDR3 length equals 15 residues. CDR3 sequence reads: CSAPVGGGSYNEQFF. CDR3 nucleotide sequence: TGCAGTGCTCCGGTGGGGGGGGGCTCCTACAATGAGCAGTTCTTC.

This clonotype was recorded only once. The chain recombines TRBV27 with TRBJ2-7, with 8 bases lining up with TRBD2. CDR1 is MNHEY, CDR2 SMNVEV, per germline (reference sequence). The V segment lost 1 base and the J segment 0 bases; nucleotides outside the gene matches: 5. The CDR3 totals 16 residues. The CDR3 is CASSLFGGTSSYEQYF. Here the CDR3 DNA reads TGTGCCAGCAGTTTATTCGGGGGGACTAGCTCCTACGAGCAGTACTTC.

This clonotype has ten or more counts. V is TRBV6-2 or TRBV6-3 and J is TRBJ2-5, with D possibly matching TRBD1 (6 bases). Germline lookup yields CDR1 MNHEY and CDR2 SVGEGT. The CDR3 has 15 residues. Trimming removed 5 bases from V and 2 bases from J, with 15 bases in between. As DNA, the CDR3 is TGTGCCAGCAGTCCAATCCCAGGGGTTCAAGAGACCCAGTACTTC. This encodes CASSPIPGVQETQYF.

The rearrangement joins TRBV20-1 to TRBJ2-1; weak D call: TRBD1 (5 bases). Trimming removed 1 base at V and 4 bases at J, with 8 bases between. Per germline, CDR1 DFQATT and CDR2 SNEGSKA (reference sequence). The CDR3 contains 13 residues. The CDR3 DNA sequence: TGCAGTGCTAGAGTTAGGGGTTACAATGAGCAGTTCTTC. Protein: CSARVRGYNEQFF.

This clonotype has a handful of counts. The chain joins TRBV5-1 to TRBJ1-2, with TRBD1 as a possible D gene (5 bases). From germline, CDR1 is SGHRS and CDR2 YFSETQ. This CDR3 has 16 residues. V lost 0 bases to trimming and J lost 2 bases, with 14 bases between them. CDR3 amino acids: CASSLAERGRNYGYTF. The CDR3 DNA reads TGCGCCAGCAGCTTGGCCGAGCGGGGACGGAACTATGGCTACACCTTC.

V gene TRBV20-1 combines with J gene TRBJ2-1, with 7 bases identical to TRBD2. The CDR3 has 16 amino acids. V lost 1 base and J lost 5; bases outside the gene matches: 11. Germline CDR1 DFQATT, CDR2 SNEGSKA (reference sequence). The CDR3 DNA follows: TGCAGTGCTAGAGCTGTTAGTGGGGACTACCACAATGAGCAGTTCTTC. Its translation is CSARAVSGDYHNEQFF.

This clonotype was counted between two and nine times. The chain employs TRBV19 and TRBJ1-2; 7 bases are a match to TRBD1. The CDR3 length is 16 residues. Germline values: CDR1 LNHDA, CDR2 SQIVND (reference sequence). The V gene end was trimmed by 7 bases and the J gene end by 5 bases; junction bases not matched to a gene: 16. The CDR3 nucleotides are TGTGCCAGTACCCAGGAGAAGAGGGACAGCAAGTATGGCTACACCTTC. This encodes CASTQEKRDSKYGYTF.

This chain uses TRBV3-1 with TRBJ2-5; D might be TRBD1 (6 bases). The CDR3 covers 13 residues. V dropped 2 bases and J dropped 11 bases, with 15 bases sitting between them. Germline loops: CDR1 LGHDT, CDR2 YNNKEL (reference sequence). The CDR3: CASSQQGPDEQYF. In DNA form, the CDR3 reads TGTGCCAGCAGCCAACAGGGGCCCGATGAGCAGTACTTC.

This clonotype was found many times. This chain uses TRBV4-1 with TRBJ1-2, with D perhaps matching TRBD1 (6 bases). The CDR3 contains 15 residues. V lost 1 base to trimming and J lost 3 bases, with 12 bases between them. Germline V CDR1 and CDR2: MGHRA, YSYEKL. The CDR3 loop reads CASSQGTGRHYGYTF. The CDR3 DNA follows: TGCGCCAGCAGCCAAGGCACAGGGAGGCACTATGGCTACACCTTC.

This clonotype occurred many times. The chain couples TRBV11-2 to TRBJ1-2, with D possibly TRBD1 on 6 matching bases. CDR3 size: 13 residues. Trimming removed 5 bases from V and 1 base from J, with 8 bases in between. Germline assignment: CDR1 SGHAT and CDR2 FQNNGV. The CDR3 region is CASSRQDNYGYTF. CDR3 coding DNA: TGTGCCAGCAGCCGACAGGATAACTATGGCTACACCTTC.

This clonotype has only one observation. V usage is TRBV20-1 and J usage is TRBJ1-2; tentative D call: TRBD1 (5 bases). CDR1 is DFQATT and CDR2 is SNEGSKA in the germline V gene (reference sequence). The CDR3 consists of 12 residues. V gave up 3 bases and J gave up 7 bases, with 12 bases separating them. The chain's CDR3 is CSASTQAVGYTF. The DNA for the CDR3 is TGCAGTGCTAGCACACAGGCAGTTGGCTACACCTTC.

V is TRBV4-1 and J is TRBJ1-5; 7 nucleotides line up with TRBD1. Germline V lookup: CDR1 MGHRA, CDR2 YSYEKL. V lost 5 bases to trimming and J lost 7 bases; unmatched junction nucleotides: 5. This CDR3 region has 13 residues. CDR3 bases: TGCGCCAGCAGCTTGACAGGGAGGCAGCCCCAGCATTTT. Its protein product is CASSLTGRQPQHF.

A note on this clonotype: A read error is possible here, since a much larger clone lies one base away. The chain links TRBV20-1 to TRBJ1-6; D ambiguous. CDR1 and CDR2 (germline): DFQATT, SNEGSKA (reference sequence). The CDR3 runs 12 residues. V was cut by 0 bases and J by 6 bases, with 3 bases left in between. CDR3 nucleotide sequence: TGCAGTGCTAGAGACCCTAATTCACCCCTCCACTTT. This sequence encodes CSARDPNSPLHF.

This CDR3 reads CASSQSTGVYEQYF. CDR3 bases: TGTGCCAGCAGTCAGTCGACAGGGGTCTACGAGCAGTACTTC. The rearrangement uses TRBV7-9 and TRBJ2-4; TRBD1 matches 8 bases. The DNA end is more similar to TRBJ2-7, so the J call may be wrong. Germline V gives CDR1 SEHNR, CDR2 FQNEAQ (reference sequence). The CDR3 totals 14 residues.

This clonotype was seen at least ten times. The chain has TRBV24-1 and TRBJ2-7; D not certain. The CDR3 is 17 residues long. V was clipped by 2 bases and J by 2 bases, with 18 bases between them. The germline V gene encodes CDR1 KGHDR and CDR2 SFDVKD. The CDR3 DNA follows: TGTGCCACCAGTGATTGCCCTCCTCCGAGCCGGGCCTACGAGCAGTACTTC. It codes for CATSDCPPPSRAYEQYF.

This clonotype was seen at least ten times. The chain employs TRBV20-1 and TRBJ2-2; TRBD2 agrees at 13 bases. This CDR3 contains 16 residues. CDR1 is DFQATT, CDR2 SNEGSKA, per germline (reference sequence). J was trimmed by 1 base and V by 6 bases; bases with no gene match: 5. CDR3 sequence: CSAPLAGGRNTGELFF. CDR3 sequence (DNA): TGCAGTGCCCCACTAGCGGGGGGGAGGAACACCGGGGAGCTGTTTTTT.

Notes on this clonotype: This may arise from a read error, as a much more abundant clone is one base away. This sequence joins TRBV12-3 or TRBV12-4 and TRBJ1-2; D is uncertain. This CDR3 contains 12 residues. The germline V and J ends were trimmed by 6 bases and 8 bases, with 13 bases remaining between them. The CDR3 sequence: CASSQTPQGYTF. In nucleotides, the CDR3 is TGTGCCAGCAGCCAAACCCCTCAGGGCTACACCTTC.

This clonotype appeared a few times. J is TRBJ1-4 and V is TRBV29-1; D is unresolved. The germline V gene encodes CDR1 SQVTM and CDR2 ANQGSEA. This CDR3 region has 12 residues. V was shortened by 6 bases and J by 5 bases, with 10 bases between the two germline ends. This CDR3 is CSVRDPNEKLFF. The CDR3 DNA is TGCAGCGTCCGGGATCCAAATGAAAAACTGTTTTTT.

The chain uses TRBV3-1 and TRBJ2-1; the D gene is possibly TRBD2 (5 bases). CDR3 size: 12 residues. Germline-derived CDR1 and CDR2 are LGHDT and YNNKEL (reference sequence). The ends were cut back, 3 bases at V and 9 bases at J, with 9 bases in the middle. The DNA for the CDR3 is TGTGCCAGCAGCCACGGGATAGGTGAGCAGTTCTTC. Amino acid sequence: CASSHGIGEQFF.